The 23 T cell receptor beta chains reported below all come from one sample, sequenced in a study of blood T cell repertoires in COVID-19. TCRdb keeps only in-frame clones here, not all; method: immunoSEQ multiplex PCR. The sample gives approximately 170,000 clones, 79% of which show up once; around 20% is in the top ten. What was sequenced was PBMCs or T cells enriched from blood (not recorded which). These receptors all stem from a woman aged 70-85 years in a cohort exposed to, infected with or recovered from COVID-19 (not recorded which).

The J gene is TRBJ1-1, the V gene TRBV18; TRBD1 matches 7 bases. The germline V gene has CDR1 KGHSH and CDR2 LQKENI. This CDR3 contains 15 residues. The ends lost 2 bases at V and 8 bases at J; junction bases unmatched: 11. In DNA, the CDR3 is TGTGCCAGCTCACCAGGGAAAGCAGGGGGTATCGAAGCTTTCTTT. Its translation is CASSPGKAGGIEAFF. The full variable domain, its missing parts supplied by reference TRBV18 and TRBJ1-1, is NAGVMQNPRHLVRRRGQEARLRCSPMKGHSHVYWYRQLPEEGLKFMVYLQKENIIDESGMPKERFSAEFPKEGPSILRIQQVVRGDSAAYFCASSPGKAGGIEAFFGQGTRLTVV.

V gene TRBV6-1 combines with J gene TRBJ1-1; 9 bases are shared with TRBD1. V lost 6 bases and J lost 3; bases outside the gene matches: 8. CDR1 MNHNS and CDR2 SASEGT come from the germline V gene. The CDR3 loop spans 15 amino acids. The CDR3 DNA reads TGTGCCAGCAGGGATCAGACAGGGGGAGACACTGAAGCTTTCTTT. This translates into CASRDQTGGDTEAFF.

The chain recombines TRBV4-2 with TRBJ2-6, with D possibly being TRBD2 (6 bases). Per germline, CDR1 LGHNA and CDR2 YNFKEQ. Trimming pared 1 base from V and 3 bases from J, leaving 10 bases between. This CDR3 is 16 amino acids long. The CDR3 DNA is TGTGCCAGCAGCCAAGGGTTGGGAGGTGGGGCCAACGTCCTGACTTTC. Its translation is CASSQGLGGGANVLTF.

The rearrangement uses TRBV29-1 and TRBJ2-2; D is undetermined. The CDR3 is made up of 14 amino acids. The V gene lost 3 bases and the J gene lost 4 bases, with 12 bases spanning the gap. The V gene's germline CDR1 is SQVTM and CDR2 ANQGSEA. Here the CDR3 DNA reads TGCAGCGTTGAGGTGCACTCTGTCACCGGGGAGCTGTTTTTT. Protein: CSVEVHSVTGELFF.

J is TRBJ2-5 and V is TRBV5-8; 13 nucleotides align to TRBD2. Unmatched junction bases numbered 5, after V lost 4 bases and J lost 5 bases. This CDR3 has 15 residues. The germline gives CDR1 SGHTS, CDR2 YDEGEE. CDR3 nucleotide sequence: TGTGCCAGCAGCATGGGACTAGCGGGATCGGAGACCCAGTACTTC. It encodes CASSMGLAGSETQYF.

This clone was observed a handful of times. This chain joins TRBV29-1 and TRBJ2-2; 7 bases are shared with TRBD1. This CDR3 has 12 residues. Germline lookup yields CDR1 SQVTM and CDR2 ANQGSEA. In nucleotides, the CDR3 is TGCAGTGGACAGGAAAACACCGGGGAGCTGTTTTTT. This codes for CSGQENTGELFF.

As DNA, the CDR3 is TGCGCCAGCAGAGAGAACCGGGACAGGGGCCATAGGGGGGAAAAACTGTTTTTT. Protein product: CASRENRDRGHRGEKLFF. J is TRBJ1-4 and V is TRBV23-1; TRBD1 matches 10 bases. TRBV23-1 is an ORF; its function is uncertain. This CDR3 region has 18 residues. Trimming at V came to 6 bases and at J to 8 bases, leaving 18 bases not matched to a gene.

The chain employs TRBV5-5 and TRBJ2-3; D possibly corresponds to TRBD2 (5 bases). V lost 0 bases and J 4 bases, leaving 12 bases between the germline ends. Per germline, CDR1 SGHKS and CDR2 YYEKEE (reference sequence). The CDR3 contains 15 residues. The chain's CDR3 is CASSLERVMADTQYF. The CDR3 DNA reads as TGTGCCAGCAGCTTGGAGAGGGTTATGGCAGATACGCAGTATTTT. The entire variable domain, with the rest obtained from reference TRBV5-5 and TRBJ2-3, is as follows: DAGVTQSPTHLIKTRGQQVTLRCSPISGHKSVSWYQQVLGQGPQFIFQYYEKEERGRGNFPDRFSARQFPNYSSELNVNALLLGDSALYLCASSLERVMADTQYFGPGTRLTVL.

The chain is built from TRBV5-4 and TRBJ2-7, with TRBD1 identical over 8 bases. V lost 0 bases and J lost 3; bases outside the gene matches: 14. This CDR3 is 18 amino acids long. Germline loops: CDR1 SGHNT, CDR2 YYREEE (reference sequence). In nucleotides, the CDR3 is TGTGCCAGCAGCTTGGACAGATTAGTCGGACAGGGAGACTACGAGCAGTACTTC. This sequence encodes CASSLDRLVGQGDYEQYF.

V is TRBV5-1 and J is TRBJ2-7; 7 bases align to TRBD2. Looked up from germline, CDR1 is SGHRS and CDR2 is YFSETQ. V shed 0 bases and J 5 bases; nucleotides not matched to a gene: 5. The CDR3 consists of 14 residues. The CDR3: CASSLVGLGDEQYF. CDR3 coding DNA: TGCGCCAGCAGCTTGGTTGGACTAGGGGACGAGCAGTACTTC.

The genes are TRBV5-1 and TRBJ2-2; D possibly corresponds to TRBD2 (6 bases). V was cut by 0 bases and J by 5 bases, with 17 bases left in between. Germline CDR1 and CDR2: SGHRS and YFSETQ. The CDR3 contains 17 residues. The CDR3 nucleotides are TGCGCCAGCAGCTTGGCCGGGGGTCTCCCCGGTACCGGGGAGCTGTTTTTT. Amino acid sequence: CASSLAGGLPGTGELFF.

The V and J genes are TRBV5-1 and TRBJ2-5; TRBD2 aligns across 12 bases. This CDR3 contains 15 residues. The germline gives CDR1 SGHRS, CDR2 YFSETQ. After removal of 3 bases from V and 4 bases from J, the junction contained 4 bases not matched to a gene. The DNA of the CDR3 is TGCGCCAGCAGCTCAGGGACTAGCGGGTCAGAGACCCAGTACTTC. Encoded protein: CASSSGTSGSETQYF.

DNA for the CDR3: TGTGCCAGCAGCAGCAGGGGGCGTCCCTATGGCTACACCTTC. Its protein product is CASSSRGRPYGYTF. V and J are TRBV21-1 and TRBJ1-2; TRBD1, the table's D call, lacks a check against the DNA. TRBV21-1 is termed a pseudogene. This CDR3 comprises 14 residues.

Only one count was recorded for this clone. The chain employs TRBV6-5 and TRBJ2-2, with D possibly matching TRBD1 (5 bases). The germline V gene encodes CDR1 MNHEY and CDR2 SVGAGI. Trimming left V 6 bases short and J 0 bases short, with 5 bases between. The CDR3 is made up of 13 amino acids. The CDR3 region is CASRTANTGELFF. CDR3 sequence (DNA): TGTGCCAGCAGGACAGCGAACACCGGGGAGCTGTTTTTT.

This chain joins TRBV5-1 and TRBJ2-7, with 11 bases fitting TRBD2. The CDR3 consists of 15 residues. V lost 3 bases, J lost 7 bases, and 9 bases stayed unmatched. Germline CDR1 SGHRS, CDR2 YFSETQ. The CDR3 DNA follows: TGCGCCAGCAGCTCGCTACTAGCGGGAGTTGGGGAGCAGTACTTC. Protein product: CASSSLLAGVGEQYF.

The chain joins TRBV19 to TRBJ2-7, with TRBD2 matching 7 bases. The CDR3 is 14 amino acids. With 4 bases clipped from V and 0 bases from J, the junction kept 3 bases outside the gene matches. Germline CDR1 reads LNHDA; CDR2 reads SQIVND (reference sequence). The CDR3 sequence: CASSKGGASYEQYF. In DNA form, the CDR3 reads TGTGCCAGTAGTAAGGGAGGGGCCTCCTACGAGCAGTACTTC.

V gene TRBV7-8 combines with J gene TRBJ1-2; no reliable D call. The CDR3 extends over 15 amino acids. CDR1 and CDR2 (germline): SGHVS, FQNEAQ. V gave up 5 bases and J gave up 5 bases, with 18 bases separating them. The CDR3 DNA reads TGTGCCAGCAGCGCGGTGGAGGGCCTGGGGTATGGCTACACCTTC. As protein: CASSAVEGLGYGYTF.

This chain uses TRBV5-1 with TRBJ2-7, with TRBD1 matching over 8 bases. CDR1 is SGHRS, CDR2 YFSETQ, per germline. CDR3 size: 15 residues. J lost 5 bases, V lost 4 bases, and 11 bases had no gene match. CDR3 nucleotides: TGCGCCAGCAGCAGGGCCGGGACAGGTAGCAACGAGCAGTACTTC. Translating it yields CASSRAGTGSNEQYF.

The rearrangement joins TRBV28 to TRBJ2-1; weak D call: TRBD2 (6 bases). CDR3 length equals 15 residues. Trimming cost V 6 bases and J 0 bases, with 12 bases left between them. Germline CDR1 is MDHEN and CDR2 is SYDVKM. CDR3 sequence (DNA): TGTGCCAGCAGACACGGGGGAGGCTCCTACAATGAGCAGTTCTTC. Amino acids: CASRHGGGSYNEQFF.

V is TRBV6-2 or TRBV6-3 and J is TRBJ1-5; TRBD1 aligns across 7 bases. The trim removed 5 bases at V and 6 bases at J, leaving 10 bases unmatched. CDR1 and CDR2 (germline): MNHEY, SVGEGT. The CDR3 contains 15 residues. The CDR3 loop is CASSPDREFGQPQHF. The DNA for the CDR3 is TGTGCCAGCAGTCCCGACAGGGAGTTCGGTCAGCCCCAGCATTTT.

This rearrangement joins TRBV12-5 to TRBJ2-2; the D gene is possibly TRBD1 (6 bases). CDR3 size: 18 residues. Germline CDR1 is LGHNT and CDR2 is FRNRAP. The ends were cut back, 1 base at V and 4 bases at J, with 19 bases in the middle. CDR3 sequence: CASGLGGSGQKPTGELFF. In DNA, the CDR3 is TGTGCTAGTGGTTTGGGTGGAAGTGGACAGAAACCCACCGGGGAGCTGTTTTTT.

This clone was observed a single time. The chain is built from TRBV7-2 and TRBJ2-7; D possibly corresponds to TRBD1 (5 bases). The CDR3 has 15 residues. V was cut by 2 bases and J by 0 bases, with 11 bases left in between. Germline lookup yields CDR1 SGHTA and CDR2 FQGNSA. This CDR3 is CASSLWTQISYEQYF. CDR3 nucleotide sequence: TGTGCCAGCAGCTTATGGACACAGATCTCCTACGAGCAGTACTTC.

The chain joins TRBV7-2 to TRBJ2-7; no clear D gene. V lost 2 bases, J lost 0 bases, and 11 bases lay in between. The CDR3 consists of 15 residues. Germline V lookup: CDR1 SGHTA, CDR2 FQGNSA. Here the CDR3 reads CASSLSNYRSYEQYF. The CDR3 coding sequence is TGTGCCAGCAGCTTATCAAACTACCGCTCCTACGAGCAGTACTTC.